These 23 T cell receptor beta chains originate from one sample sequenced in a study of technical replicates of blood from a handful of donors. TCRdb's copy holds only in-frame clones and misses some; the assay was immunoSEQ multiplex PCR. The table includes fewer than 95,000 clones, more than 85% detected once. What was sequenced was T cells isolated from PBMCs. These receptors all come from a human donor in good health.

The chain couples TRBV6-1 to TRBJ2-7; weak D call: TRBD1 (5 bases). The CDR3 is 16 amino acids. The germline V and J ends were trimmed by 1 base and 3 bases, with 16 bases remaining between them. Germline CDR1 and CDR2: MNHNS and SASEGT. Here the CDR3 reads CASSEDPEGVYYEQYF. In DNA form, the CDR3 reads TGTGCCAGCAGTGAAGATCCCGAAGGGGTTTACTACGAGCAGTACTTC.

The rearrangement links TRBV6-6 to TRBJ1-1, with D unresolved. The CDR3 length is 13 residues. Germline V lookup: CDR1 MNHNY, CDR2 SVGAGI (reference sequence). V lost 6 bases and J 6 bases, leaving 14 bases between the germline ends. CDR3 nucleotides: TGTGCCAGCAGGCGTTCAGGAGGTCCTGAAGCTTTCTTT. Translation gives CASRRSGGPEAFF.

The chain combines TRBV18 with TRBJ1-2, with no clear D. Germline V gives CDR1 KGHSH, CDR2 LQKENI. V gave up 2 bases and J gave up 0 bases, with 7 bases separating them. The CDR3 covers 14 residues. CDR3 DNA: TGTGCCAGCTCACCAATGACTACTAACTATGGCTACACCTTC. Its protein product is CASSPMTTNYGYTF.

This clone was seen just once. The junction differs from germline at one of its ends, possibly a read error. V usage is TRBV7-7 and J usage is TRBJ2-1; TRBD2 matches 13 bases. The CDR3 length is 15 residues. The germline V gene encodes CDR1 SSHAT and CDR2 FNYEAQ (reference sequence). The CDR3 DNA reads TGTGCTAGCAGTCCACTAGCGGGGGGGCACAATGAGCAGTTCTTC. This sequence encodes CASSPLAGGHNEQFF. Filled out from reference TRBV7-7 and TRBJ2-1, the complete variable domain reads GAGVSQSPRYKVTKRGQDVTLRCDPISSHATLYWYQQALGQGPEFLTYFNYEAQPDKSGLPSDRFSAERPEGSISTLTIQRTEQRDSAMYRCASSPLAGGHNEQFFGPGTRLTVL.

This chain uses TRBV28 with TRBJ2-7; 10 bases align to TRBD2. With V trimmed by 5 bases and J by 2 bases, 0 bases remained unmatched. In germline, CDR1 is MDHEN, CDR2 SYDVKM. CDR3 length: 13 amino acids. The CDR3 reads CASSLAGAYEQYF. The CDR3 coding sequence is TGTGCCAGCAGTCTAGCGGGGGCCTACGAGCAGTACTTC.

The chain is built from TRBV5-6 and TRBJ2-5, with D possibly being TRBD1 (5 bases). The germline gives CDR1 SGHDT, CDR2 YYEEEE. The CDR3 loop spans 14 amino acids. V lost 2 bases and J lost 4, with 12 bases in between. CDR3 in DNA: TGTGCCAGCAGCTTTAAAACAGGTGTAGAGACCCAGTACTTC. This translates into CASSFKTGVETQYF.

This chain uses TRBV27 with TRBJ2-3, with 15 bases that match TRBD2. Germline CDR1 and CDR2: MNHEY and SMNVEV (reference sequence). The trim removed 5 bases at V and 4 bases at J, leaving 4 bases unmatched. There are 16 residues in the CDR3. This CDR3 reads CASSPRTSGRADTQYF. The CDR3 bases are TGTGCCAGCAGTCCGCGGACTAGCGGGAGGGCAGATACGCAGTATTTT.

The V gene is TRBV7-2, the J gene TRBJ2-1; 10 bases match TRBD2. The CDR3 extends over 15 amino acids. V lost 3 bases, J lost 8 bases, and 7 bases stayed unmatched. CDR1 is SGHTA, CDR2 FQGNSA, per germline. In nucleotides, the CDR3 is TGTGCCAGCAGCTTTTCCCCTAGCGGGGGCGATGAGCAGTTCTTC. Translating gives CASSFSPSGGDEQFF.

The DNA for the CDR3 is TGTGCCAGCAGCGCCCGGCAGGGGCCCTACTACGAGCAGTACTTC. It encodes CASSARQGPYYEQYF. The rearrangement uses TRBV7-8 and TRBJ2-7; possibly TRBD1 for D (6 bases). The CDR3 sequence is 15 residues long. V was pared by 5 bases and J by 3 bases, with 17 bases between. Germline V gene data show CDR1 as SGHVS and CDR2 as FQNEAQ.

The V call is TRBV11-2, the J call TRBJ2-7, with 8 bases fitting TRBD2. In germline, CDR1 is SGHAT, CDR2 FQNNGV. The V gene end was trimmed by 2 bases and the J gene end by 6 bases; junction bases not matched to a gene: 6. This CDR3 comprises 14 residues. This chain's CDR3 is CASSLPGLEGEQYF. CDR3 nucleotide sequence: TGTGCCAGCAGCTTACCGGGACTAGAGGGCGAGCAGTACTTC.

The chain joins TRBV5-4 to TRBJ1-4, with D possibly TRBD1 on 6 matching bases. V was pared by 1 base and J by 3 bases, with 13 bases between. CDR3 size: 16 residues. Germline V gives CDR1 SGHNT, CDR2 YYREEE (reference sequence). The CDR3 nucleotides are TGTGCCAGCAGCTTGATGCAGCAGGGGCCTAATGAAAAACTGTTTTTT. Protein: CASSLMQQGPNEKLFF.

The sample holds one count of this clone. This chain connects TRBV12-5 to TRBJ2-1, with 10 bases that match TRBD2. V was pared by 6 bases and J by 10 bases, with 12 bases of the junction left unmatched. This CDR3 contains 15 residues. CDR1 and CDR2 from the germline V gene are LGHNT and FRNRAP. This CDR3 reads CASGNEAGGLSEQFF. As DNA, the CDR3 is TGTGCTAGTGGAAATGAAGCGGGAGGGCTCTCGGAGCAGTTCTTC.

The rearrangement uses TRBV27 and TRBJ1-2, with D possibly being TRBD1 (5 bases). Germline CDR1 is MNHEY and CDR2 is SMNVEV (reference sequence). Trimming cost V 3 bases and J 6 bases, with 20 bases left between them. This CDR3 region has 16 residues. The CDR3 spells CASSFARTPSTNGYTF. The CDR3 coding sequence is TGTGCCAGCAGTTTTGCTCGGACACCGTCTACTAATGGCTACACCTTC.

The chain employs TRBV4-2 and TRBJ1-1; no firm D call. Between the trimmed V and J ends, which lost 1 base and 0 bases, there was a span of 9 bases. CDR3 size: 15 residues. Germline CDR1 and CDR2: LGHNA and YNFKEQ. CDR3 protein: CASSQVTGMNTEAFF. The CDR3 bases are TGTGCCAGCAGCCAAGTGACGGGAATGAACACTGAAGCTTTCTTT.

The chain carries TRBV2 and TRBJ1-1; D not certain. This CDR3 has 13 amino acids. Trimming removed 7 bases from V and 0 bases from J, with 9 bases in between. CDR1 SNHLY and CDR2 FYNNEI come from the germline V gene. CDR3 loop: CASTGEMNTEAFF. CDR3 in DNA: TGTGCCAGCACTGGGGAGATGAACACTGAAGCTTTCTTT.

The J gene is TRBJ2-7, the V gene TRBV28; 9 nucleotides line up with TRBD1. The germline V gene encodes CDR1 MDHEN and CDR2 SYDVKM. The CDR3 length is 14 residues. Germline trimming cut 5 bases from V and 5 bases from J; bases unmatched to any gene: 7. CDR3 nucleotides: TGTGCCAGCAGTGGGGGGGACAGGGATGACGAGCAGTACTTC. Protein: CASSGGDRDDEQYF.

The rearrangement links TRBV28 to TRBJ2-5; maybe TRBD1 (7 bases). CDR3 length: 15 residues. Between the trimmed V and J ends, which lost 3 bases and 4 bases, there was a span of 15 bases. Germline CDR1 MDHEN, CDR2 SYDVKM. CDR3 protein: CASSFGGQEGETQYF. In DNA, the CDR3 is TGTGCCAGCAGTTTCGGCGGACAGGAGGGAGAGACCCAGTACTTC. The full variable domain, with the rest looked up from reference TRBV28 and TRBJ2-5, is DVKVTQSSRYLVKRTGEKVFLECVQDMDHENMFWYRQDPGLGLRLIYFSYDVKMKEKGDIPEGYSVSREKKERFSLILESASTNQTSMYLCASSFGGQEGETQYFGPGTRLLVL.

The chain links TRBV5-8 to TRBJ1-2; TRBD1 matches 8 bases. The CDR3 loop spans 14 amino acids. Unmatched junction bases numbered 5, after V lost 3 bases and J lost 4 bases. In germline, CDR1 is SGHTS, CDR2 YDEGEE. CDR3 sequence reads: CASSSSGQGYGYTF. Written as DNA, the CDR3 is TGTGCCAGCAGCTCGTCCGGACAGGGCTATGGCTACACCTTC.

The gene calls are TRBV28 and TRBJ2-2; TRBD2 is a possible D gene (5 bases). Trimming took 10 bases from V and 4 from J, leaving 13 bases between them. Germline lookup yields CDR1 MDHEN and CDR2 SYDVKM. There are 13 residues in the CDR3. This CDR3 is CAIPGYTTGELFF. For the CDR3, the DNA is TGTGCCATTCCGGGATATACCACCGGGGAGCTGTTTTTT.

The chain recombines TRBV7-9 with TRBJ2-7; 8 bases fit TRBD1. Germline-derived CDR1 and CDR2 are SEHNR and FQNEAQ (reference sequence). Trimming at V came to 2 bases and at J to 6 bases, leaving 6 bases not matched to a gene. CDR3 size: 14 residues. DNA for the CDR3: TGTGCCAGCAGCTTAAACGTCGACAGGGGCGAGCAGTACTTC. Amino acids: CASSLNVDRGEQYF.

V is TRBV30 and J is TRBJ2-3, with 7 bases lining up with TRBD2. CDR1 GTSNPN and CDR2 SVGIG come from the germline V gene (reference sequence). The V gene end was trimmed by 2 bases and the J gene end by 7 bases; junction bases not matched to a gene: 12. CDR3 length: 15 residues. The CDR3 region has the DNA TGTGCCTGGAGTCCCGGGACTACTTTTTTGAATACGCAGTATTTT. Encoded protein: CAWSPGTTFLNTQYF. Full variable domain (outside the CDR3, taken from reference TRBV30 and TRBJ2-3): SQTIHQWPATLVQPVGSPLSLECTVEGTSNPNLYWYRQAAGRGLQLLFYSVGIGQISSEVPQNLSASRPQDRQFILSSKKLLLSDSGFYLCAWSPGTTFLNTQYFGPGTRLTVL.

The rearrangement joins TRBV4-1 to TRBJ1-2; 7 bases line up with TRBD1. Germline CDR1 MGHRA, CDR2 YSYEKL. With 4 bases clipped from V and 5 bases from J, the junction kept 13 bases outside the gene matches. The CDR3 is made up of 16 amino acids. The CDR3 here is CASSPGTERQSYGYTF. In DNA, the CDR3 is TGCGCCAGCAGCCCAGGGACAGAGAGACAGAGTTATGGCTACACCTTC.

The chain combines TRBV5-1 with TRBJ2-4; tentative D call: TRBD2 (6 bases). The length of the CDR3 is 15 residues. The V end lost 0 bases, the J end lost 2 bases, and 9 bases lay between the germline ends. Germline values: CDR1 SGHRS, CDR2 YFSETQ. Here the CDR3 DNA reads TGCGCCAGCAGCTTGGGTAGCGGACCCAAAAACATTCAGTACTTC. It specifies CASSLGSGPKNIQYF.